This entry lists 3 T cell receptor beta chains sequenced from one sample in a study of blood T cell repertoires in COVID-19. Using immunoSEQ multiplex PCR, the repertoire was profiled, and TCRdb retains in-frame clones only, with some absent. The table shows 120,000 or so clones, with roughly 76% occurring only once. Material for sequencing was peripheral blood. These receptors were obtained from a woman between 55 and 75 years old with acute or convalescent COVID-19.

The J gene is TRBJ1-1, the V gene TRBV12-3 or TRBV12-4, with D possibly being TRBD1 (5 bases). Trimming took off 7 bases at V and 1 base at J, with 7 bases between the two ends. This CDR3 is built from 12 residues. CDR3 sequence (DNA): TGTGCCAGCACCCAGGGGAACACTGAAGCTTTCTTT. Its translation: CASTQGNTEAFF.

This clone was seen more than once but under ten times. This chain connects TRBV3-1 (or the pseudogene TRBV3-2) to TRBJ1-3; the match to TRBD1 covers 7 bases. Losses at the gene ends were 4 bases for V and 3 bases for J; bases not matched to a gene: 3. The CDR3 is 14 residues long. In germline, CDR1 is LGHDT, CDR2 YNNKEL (reference sequence). CDR3 sequence reads: CASSPRDSGNTIYF. The DNA of the CDR3 is TGTGCCAGCAGCCCACGGGACAGTGGAAACACCATATATTTT.

This sequence joins TRBV11-2 and TRBJ1-2; possible D gene TRBD1, 5 bases. Germline V CDR1 and CDR2: SGHAT, FQNNGV. Trimming cost V 3 bases and J 7 bases, with 15 bases left between them. The CDR3 runs 14 residues. Here the CDR3 reads CASSFRGEGRGYTF. The CDR3 DNA reads as TGTGCCAGCAGCTTTCGGGGGGAGGGACGTGGCTACACCTTC.